This paragraph reports one T cell receptor (beta chain). The CDR3 covers 13 residues. The V and J ends lost 3 bases and 3 bases respectively, with 7 bases between them. Germline V gives CDR1 SGHDT, CDR2 YYEEEE. This specimen belongs to a study of blood T cell repertoires in COVID-19. Method: immunoSEQ multiplex PCR; TCRdb's copy keeps in-frame clones and lacks some. Altogether fewer than 300,000 clones are present, about nine tenths being singletons, with the ten largest covering approximately 2.4%. V and J are TRBV5-6 and TRBJ2-1, with unresolved D. The sequencing sample was made of PBMCs or T cells enriched from blood (not recorded which). This TCR derives from a middle-aged woman with acute COVID-19. CDR3 loop: CASSSGFYNEQFF. The CDR3 DNA is TGTGCCAGCAGCTCCGGTTTCTACAATGAGCAGTTCTTC.